This record concerns one TCR beta chain sequence. Its cognate antigen is unknown. This sample is part of a study of T cell responses to AZD1222 COVID-19 vaccine. The CDR3 contains 15 residues. Trimming took 0 bases from V and 4 from J, leaving 11 bases between them. CDR1 is SGHRS and CDR2 is YFSETQ in the germline V gene. The table came from immunoSEQ multiplex PCR; TCRdb's copy has only in-frame clones and leaves some out. The repertoire has about 180,000 clones, roughly 87% of them found once; the top ten carry 2.6%. Overall study results and limits: The donor cohort was predominantly white British with a female majority, and clonal diversity may have been underestimated. Repertoires were obtained solely post-peak T cell response.

The origin of this receptor is an adult in good health. The starting material was peripheral blood, obtained on day 0 of AZD1222 vaccination. V usage is TRBV5-1 and J usage is TRBJ2-1, with TRBD1 as a possible D gene (6 bases). CDR3 bases: TGCGCCAGCAGCTTGGTAGGGACACTATACAATGAGCAGTTCTTC. Protein sequence: CASSLVGTLYNEQFF.